This paragraph covers one T cell receptor (beta chain) sequence. Its specificity is unknown. This specimen belongs to a study of T cell repertoires in cytomegalovirus infection. Looking at the study overall: Evidence of both CMV infection and a matching HLA type came from public TCR beta signatures.

This CDR3 has 16 amino acids. V was clipped by 5 bases and J by 3 bases; unmatched bases: 8. Germline V gene data show CDR1 as SGHVS and CDR2 as FNYEAQ. TCRdb reprocessed the reads via MiXCR and lists one record per CDR3 protein. Counted here are roughly 990,000 distinct CDR3 sequences, roughly 31% occurring once; the ten biggest clones make up 13%. Whole-study results and caveats: Across the ex vivo response, the dominant clonotypes were HLA-C-restricted CMV-specific TCR beta clonotypes.

V gene TRBV7-6 combines with J gene TRBJ2-1; 9 positions match TRBD1. The source of this sequence is a human donor in good health (CMV status not recorded). Some clones in this sample may be carry-over from other donors' samples. The input for sequencing was cultured CD8+ T cells from PBMCs, taken from culture after CMV antigen stimulation. The CDR3 sequence is CASSPTTGQGYNEQFF. The CDR3 region has the DNA TGTGCCAGCAGCCCCACGACGGGACAGGGCTACAATGAGCAGTTCTTC.